The rows below give T cell receptor beta chains drawn from one sample of a study of T cell responses to AZD1222 COVID-19 vaccine. Data came from immunoSEQ multiplex PCR; TCRdb stores just in-frame clones and leaves some out. The table has some 120,000 clones, around nine tenths seen once. Sample: peripheral blood, taken on day 0 of AZD1222 vaccination. These receptors were obtained from an adult in good health. Each CDR3 is given with its conserved first and last residue. Fields, in order: V gene, J gene, clone size, D gene, CDR3 protein, CDR3 DNA. D genes are given only for firm matches. Clone size is not always given. Where it is, it says once, few, many or a class for expanded clones.

>TRBV3-1/TRBV3-2|TRBJ1-5|few|TRBD1
CASSQDDGTGNSNQPQHF
TGTGCCAGCAGCCAAGATGATGGGACAGGCAATAGCAATCAGCCCCAGCATTTT
>TRBV6-5|TRBJ1-4|-|TRBD1
CASSSTGKDEKLFF
TGTGCCAGCAGTTCGACAGGGAAGGATGAAAAACTGTTTTTT
>TRBV15|TRBJ1-5|-|-
CATSREGMSNQPQHF
TGTGCCACCAGCAGAGAAGGGATGAGCAATCAGCCCCAGCATTTT
>TRBV7-2|TRBJ2-3|-|-
CASSSPRARGAQYF
TGTGCCAGCAGCTCCCCCCGCGCTCGGGGAGCCCAGTATTTT
>TRBV6-2/TRBV6-3|TRBJ2-5|-|-
CASSLLRTTQETQYF
TGTGCCAGCAGTCTACTCCGGACGACCCAAGAGACCCAGTACTTC
>TRBV4-1|TRBJ1-1|-|-
CASSQDVSGGEEAFF
TGCGCCAGCAGCCAAGATGTATCGGGGGGTGAGGAGGCTTTCTTT
>TRBV28|TRBJ1-2|once|TRBD1
CASSLGTGVGYTF
TGTGCCAGCAGTTTGGGGACAGGGGTCGGCTACACCTTC
>TRBV19|TRBJ1-5|-|TRBD1
CASSIPGQGDQPQHF
TGTGCCAGTAGTATTCCGGGACAGGGGGATCAGCCCCAGCATTTT
>TRBV10-1|TRBJ2-2|-|TRBD1
CASSLRTGAGELFF
TGCGCCAGCAGTTTAAGAACAGGGGCCGGGGAGCTGTTTTTT
>TRBV7-2|TRBJ2-1|-|TRBD2
CASSLGLVSNKQFF
TGTGCCAGCAGCTTGGGACTAGTCAGCAATAAGCAGTTCTTC
>TRBV6-4|TRBJ1-3|once|-
CASSEVGGLADLLSGNTIYF
TGTGCCAGCAGTGAGGTTGGGGGACTAGCCGACCTCCTCTCTGGAAACACCATATATTTT
>TRBV2|TRBJ1-2|-|-
CASSGAGTYGHTF
TGTGCCAGCAGTGGGGCGGGGACCTATGGCCACACCTTC
>TRBV29-1|TRBJ1-1|-|-
CSVELRGKDTEAFF
TGCAGCGTTGAACTTCGAGGGAAGGACACTGAAGCTTTCTTT
>TRBV7-8|TRBJ2-5|-|TRBD1
CASSLVRDRPTETQYF
TGTGCCAGCAGCTTAGTCAGGGACAGGCCCACGGAGACCCAGTACTTC
>TRBV28|TRBJ1-2|-|-
CASSTPHRDKAYGYTF
TGTGCCAGCAGTACCCCCCACCGGGACAAGGCTTATGGCTACACCTTC
>TRBV6-5|TRBJ2-7|-|TRBD1
CASSYSTPGQGFEQYF
TGTGCCAGCAGTTACTCGACCCCGGGACAGGGTTTCGAGCAGTACTTC
>TRBV11-2|TRBJ1-2|-|-
CASSLAGDGYTF
TGTGCCAGCAGCTTAGCGGGGGACGGCTACACCTTC
>TRBV30|TRBJ2-7|-|-
CAWRSGIRSYEQYF
TGTGCCTGGAGGTCAGGGATTCGCTCCTACGAGCAGTACTTC
>TRBV5-1|TRBJ1-1|-|-
CASSLGGLGVGRGTEAFF
TGCGCCAGCAGCTTGGGCGGGTTGGGGGTAGGACGGGGCACTGAAGCTTTCTTT
>TRBV6-4|TRBJ2-2|-|TRBD1
CAAYKDRESTLIENTGELFF
TGTGCCGCTTATAAAGACAGGGAGTCCACCCTGATAGAGAACACCGGGGAGCTGTTTTTT
>TRBV10-3|TRBJ2-3|once|-
CASNDPGPQGTDTQYF
TGTGCCAGCAACGACCCGGGGCCCCAGGGCACAGATACGCAGTATTTT
>TRBV2|TRBJ1-2|-|TRBD1
CASSADGGGHYGYTF
TGTGCCAGCAGTGCCGATGGAGGGGGCCACTATGGCTACACCTTC
>TRBV5-1|TRBJ1-3|-|-
CASSVDSGNTIYF
TGCGCCAGCAGTGTGGACAGTGGAAACACCATATATTTT
>TRBV7-2|TRBJ1-5|-|-
CASSLETDSNQPQHF
TGTGCCAGCAGCTTAGAAACAGATAGCAATCAGCCCCAGCATTTT
>TRBV6-6|TRBJ1-5|-|-
CASGDQPQHF
TGTGCCAGCGGAGATCAGCCCCAGCATTTT
>TRBV7-9|TRBJ1-5|-|-
CASSFGDQPQHF
TGTGCCAGCAGCTTCGGGGACCAGCCCCAGCATTTT
>TRBV7-9|TRBJ1-1|-|TRBD1
CASTMTGGYTEAFF
TGTGCCAGCACCATGACAGGGGGGTACACTGAAGCTTTCTTT
>TRBV7-5|TRBJ1-1|-|-
CARSLSKGAAFF
TGTGCCAGAAGCTTATCTAAGGGAGCAGCTTTCTTT
>TRBV6-5|TRBJ2-7|-|-
CATSIRDGYEQYF
TGTGCCACATCGATCCGGGACGGCTACGAGCAGTACTTC
>TRBV7-2|TRBJ1-2|-|-
CASSSYVAYHGYTF
TGTGCCAGCAGCTCATATGTGGCGTATCATGGCTACACCTTC
>TRBV4-1|TRBJ1-2|-|TRBD1
CASSQGQGGSNYGYTF
TGCGCCAGCAGCCAGGGACAGGGTGGGAGTAACTATGGCTACACCTTC
>TRBV30|TRBJ1-2|-|-
CAWSSGVGGYTF
TGTGCCTGGAGTTCGGGGGTCGGTGGCTACACCTTC
>TRBV7-2|TRBJ1-2|-|-
CASSRQGNYGYTF
TGTGCCAGCAGCCGGCAGGGGAACTATGGCTACACCTTC
>TRBV7-6|TRBJ2-5|-|TRBD1
CASSLGTVQETQYF
TGTGCCAGCAGCCTGGGGACAGTCCAAGAGACCCAGTACTTC
>TRBV19|TRBJ1-5|-|-
CASTITLSNQPQHF
TGTGCCAGTACCATTACCCTTAGCAATCAGCCCCAGCATTTT
>TRBV5-1|TRBJ2-1|-|-
CASSFSGGAPGEQFF
TGCGCCAGCAGCTTCAGTGGGGGGGCCCCCGGTGAGCAGTTCTTC
>TRBV2|TRBJ1-4|few|-
CASSLGLQEKLFF
TGTGCCAGCAGCCTTGGATTGCAAGAAAAACTGTTTTTT
>TRBV6-1|TRBJ2-7|-|-
CASSEAGVGGISEQYF
TGTGCCAGCAGTGAAGCCGGGGTAGGAGGTATCAGCGAGCAGTACTTC
>TRBV7-2|TRBJ2-1|few|TRBD1
CASSPRGQTRGNEQFF
TGTGCCAGCAGCCCGAGGGGACAGACCCGGGGCAATGAGCAGTTCTTC
>TRBV10-1|TRBJ2-2|-|TRBD2
CASSVLAGGTGELFF
TGCGCCAGCAGTGTACTAGCGGGGGGAACCGGGGAGCTGTTTTTT
>TRBV19|TRBJ2-7|-|TRBD1
CASSILGQGAYEQYF
TGTGCCAGTAGTATCCTGGGACAGGGGGCGTACGAGCAGTACTTC
>TRBV3-1/TRBV3-2|TRBJ2-7|-|TRBD2
CASGLAGGYEQYF
TGTGCCAGCGGTCTAGCGGGGGGGTACGAGCAGTACTTC
>TRBV15|TRBJ1-2|-|-
CATSRDSRPDGYTF
TGTGCCACCAGCAGAGATTCCAGGCCAGATGGCTACACCTTC
>TRBV7-8|TRBJ1-5|-|-
CASSFARGGNQPQHF
TGTGCCAGCAGCTTCGCCAGGGGTGGAAATCAGCCCCAGCATTTT
>TRBV10-3|TRBJ1-2|-|-
CATLQSSNYGYTF
TGTGCCACCTTACAGAGCTCCAACTATGGCTACACCTTC
>TRBV5-3|TRBJ1-2|-|-
CARSLDLRIFPINYGYTF
TGTGCCAGAAGCTTGGATCTACGAATATTCCCCATTAACTATGGCTACACCTTC
>TRBV4-1|TRBJ1-1|-|-
CASSPNYSRNTEAFF
TGCGCCAGCAGCCCTAACTACAGTCGTAACACTGAAGCTTTCTTT
>TRBV18|TRBJ2-7|-|TRBD1
CASSADAPGQVSYEQYF
TGTGCCAGCTCAGCTGACGCCCCGGGACAGGTCTCCTACGAGCAGTACTTC
>TRBV2|TRBJ2-7|-|TRBD2
CASSISGTTYEQYF
TGTGCCAGCAGTATATCCGGGACTACCTACGAGCAGTACTTC
>TRBV5-1|TRBJ2-7|-|TRBD1
CASSAGQGANEQYF
TGCGCCAGCAGCGCCGGACAGGGGGCCAACGAGCAGTACTTC
>TRBV5-1|TRBJ1-5|-|-
CASSLDSRNQPQHF
TGCGCCAGCAGCCTGGACAGTCGCAATCAGCCCCAGCATTTT
>TRBV19|TRBJ2-1|once|-
CASKNQIDNEQFF
TGTGCCAGTAAGAACCAGATTGACAATGAGCAGTTCTTC
>TRBV19|TRBJ1-1|-|-
CASSNGQLQNTEAFF
TGTGCCAGTAGCAATGGACAGTTGCAGAACACTGAAGCTTTCTTT